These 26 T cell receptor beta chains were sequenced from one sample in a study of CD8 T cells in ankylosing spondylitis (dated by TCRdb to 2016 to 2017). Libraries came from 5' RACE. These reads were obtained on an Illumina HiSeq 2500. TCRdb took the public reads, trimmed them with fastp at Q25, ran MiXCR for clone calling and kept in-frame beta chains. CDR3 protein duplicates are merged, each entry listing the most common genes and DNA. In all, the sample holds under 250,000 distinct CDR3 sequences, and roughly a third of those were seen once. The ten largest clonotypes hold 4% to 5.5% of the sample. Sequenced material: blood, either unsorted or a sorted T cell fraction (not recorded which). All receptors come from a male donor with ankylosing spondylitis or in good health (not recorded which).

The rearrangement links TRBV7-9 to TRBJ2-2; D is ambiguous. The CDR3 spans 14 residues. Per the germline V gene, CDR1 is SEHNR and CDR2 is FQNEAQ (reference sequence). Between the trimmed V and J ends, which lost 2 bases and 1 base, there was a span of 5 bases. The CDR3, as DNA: TGTGCCAGCAGCTTACCTGGGAACACCGGGGAGCTGTTTTTT. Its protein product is CASSLPGNTGELFF.

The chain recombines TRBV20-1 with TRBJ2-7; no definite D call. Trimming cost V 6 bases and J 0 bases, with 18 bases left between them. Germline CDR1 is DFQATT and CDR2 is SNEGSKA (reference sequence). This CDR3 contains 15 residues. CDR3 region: CSAPRLGKSSYEQYF. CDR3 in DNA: TGCAGTGCCCCGCGGTTGGGCAAGAGCTCCTACGAGCAGTACTTC.

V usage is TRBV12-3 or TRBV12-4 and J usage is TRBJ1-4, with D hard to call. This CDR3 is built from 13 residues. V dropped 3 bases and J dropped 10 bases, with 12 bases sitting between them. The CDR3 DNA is TGTGCCAGCAGTTTGAGTGCGGGAGGAAAACTGTTTTTT. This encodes CASSLSAGGKLFF.

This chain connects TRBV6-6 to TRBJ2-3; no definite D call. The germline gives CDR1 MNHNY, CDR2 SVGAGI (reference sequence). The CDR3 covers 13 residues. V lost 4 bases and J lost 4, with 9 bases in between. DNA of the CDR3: TGTGCCAGCAGTTTCTTACCGGCAGATACGCAGTATTTT. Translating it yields CASSFLPADTQYF.

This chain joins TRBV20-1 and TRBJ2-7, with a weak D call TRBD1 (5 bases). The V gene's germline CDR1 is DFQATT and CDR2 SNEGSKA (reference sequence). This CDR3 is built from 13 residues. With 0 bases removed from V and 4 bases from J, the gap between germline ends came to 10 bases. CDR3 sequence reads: CSAREPDTYEQYF. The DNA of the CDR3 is TGCAGTGCTAGAGAACCGGACACATACGAGCAGTACTTC.

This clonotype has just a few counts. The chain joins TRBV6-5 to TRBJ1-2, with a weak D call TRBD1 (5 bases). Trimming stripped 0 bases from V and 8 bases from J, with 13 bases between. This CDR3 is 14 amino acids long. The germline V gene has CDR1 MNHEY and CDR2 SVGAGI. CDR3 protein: CASSYSPGDPGYTF. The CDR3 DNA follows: TGTGCCAGCAGTTACTCACCGGGGGACCCGGGCTACACCTTC.

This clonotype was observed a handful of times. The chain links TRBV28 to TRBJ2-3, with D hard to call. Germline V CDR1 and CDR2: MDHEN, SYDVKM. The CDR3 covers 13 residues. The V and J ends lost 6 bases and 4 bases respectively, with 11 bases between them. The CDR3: CASRDVGADTQYF. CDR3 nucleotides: TGTGCCAGCAGGGATGTTGGCGCAGATACGCAGTATTTT.

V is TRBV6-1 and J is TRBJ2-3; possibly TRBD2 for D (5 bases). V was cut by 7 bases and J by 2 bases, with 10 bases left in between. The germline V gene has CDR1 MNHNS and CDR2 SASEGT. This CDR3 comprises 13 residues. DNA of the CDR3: TGTGCCAGCACCTTCCGGGACACAGATACGCAGTATTTT. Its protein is CASTFRDTDTQYF.

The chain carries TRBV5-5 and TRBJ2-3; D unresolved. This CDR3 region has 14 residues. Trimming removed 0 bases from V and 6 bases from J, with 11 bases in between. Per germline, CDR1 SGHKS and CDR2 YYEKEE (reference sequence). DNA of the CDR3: TGTGCCAGCAGCTTGGTACAGCCTCGTGATACGCAGTATTTT. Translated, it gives CASSLVQPRDTQYF.

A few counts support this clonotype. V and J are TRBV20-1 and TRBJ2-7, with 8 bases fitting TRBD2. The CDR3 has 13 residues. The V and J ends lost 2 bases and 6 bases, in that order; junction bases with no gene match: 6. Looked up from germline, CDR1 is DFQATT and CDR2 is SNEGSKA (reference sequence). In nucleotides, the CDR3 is TGCAGTGCTAGATCCTCGGGGGGGTTCGAGCAGTACTTC. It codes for CSARSSGGFEQYF.

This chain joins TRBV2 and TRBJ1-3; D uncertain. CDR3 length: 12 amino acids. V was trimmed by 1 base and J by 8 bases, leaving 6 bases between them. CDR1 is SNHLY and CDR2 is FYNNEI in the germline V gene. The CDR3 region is CASSEGGYTIYF. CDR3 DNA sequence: TGTGCCAGCAGTGAAGGGGGATACACCATATATTTT. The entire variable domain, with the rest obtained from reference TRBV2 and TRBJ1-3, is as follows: EPEVTQTPSHQVTQMGQEVILRCVPISNHLYFYWYRQILGQKVEFLVSFYNNEISEKSEIFDDQFSVERPDGSNFTLKIRSTKLEDSAMYFCASSEGGYTIYFGEGSWLTVV.

CDR3: CASSLESGGRTNTEAFF. CDR3 nucleotides: TGTGCCAGCAGTTTAGAGTCAGGAGGTAGGACGAACACTGAAGCTTTCTTT. The chain recombines TRBV12-3 or TRBV12-4 with TRBJ1-1, with D unresolved. The CDR3 totals 17 residues. Trimming left V 1 base short and J 1 base short, with 16 bases between.

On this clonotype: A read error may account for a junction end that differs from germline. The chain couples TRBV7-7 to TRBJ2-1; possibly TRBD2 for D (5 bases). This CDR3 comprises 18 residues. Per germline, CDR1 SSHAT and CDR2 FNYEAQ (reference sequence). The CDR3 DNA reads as TGTGCTAGCAGCTCCCTAATGCCCAGCGGCGACCGGGTCAATGAGCAGTTCTTC. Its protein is CASSSLMPSGDRVNEQFF.

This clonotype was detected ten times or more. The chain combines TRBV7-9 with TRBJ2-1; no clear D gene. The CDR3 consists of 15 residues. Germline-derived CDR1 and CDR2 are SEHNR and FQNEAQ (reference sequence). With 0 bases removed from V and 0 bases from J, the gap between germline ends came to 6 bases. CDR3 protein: CASSLAGSSYNEQFF. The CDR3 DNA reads TGTGCCAGCAGCTTAGCGGGGTCCTCCTACAATGAGCAGTTCTTC.

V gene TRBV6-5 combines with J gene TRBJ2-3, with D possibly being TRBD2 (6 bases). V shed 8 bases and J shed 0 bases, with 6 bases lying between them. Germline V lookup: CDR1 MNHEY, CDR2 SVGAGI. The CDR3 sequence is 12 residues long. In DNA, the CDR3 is TGTGCCAGCGGGACTAGCACAGATACGCAGTATTTT. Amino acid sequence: CASGTSTDTQYF.

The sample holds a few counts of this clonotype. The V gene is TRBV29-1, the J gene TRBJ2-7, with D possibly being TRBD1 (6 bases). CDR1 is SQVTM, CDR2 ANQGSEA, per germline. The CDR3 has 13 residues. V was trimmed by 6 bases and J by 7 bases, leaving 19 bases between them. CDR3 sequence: CSVIPLFGTEQYF. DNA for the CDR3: TGCAGCGTGATACCTCTTTTCGGGACAGAGCAGTACTTC.

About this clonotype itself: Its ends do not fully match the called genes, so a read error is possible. DNA for the CDR3: TGTGCCAGCAGCCTAGCTGGGACAACCACCTACGAGCAGTACTTC. As protein: CASSLAGTTTYEQYF. This sequence joins TRBV7-2 and TRBJ2-7; tentative D call: TRBD1 (6 bases). CDR3 length: 15 amino acids. CDR1 is SGHTA, CDR2 FQGNSA, per germline.

The CDR3 DNA reads TGCAGTGCGTACCCCCTAGCGGGGAGCTCCTACAATGAGCAGTTCTTC. Translating it yields CSAYPLAGSSYNEQFF. This sequence joins TRBV20-1 and TRBJ2-1, with 9 bases lining up with TRBD2. Trimming at V came to 6 bases and at J to 0 bases, leaving 9 bases not matched to a gene. CDR1 and CDR2 (germline): DFQATT, SNEGSKA (reference sequence). The CDR3 loop spans 16 amino acids.

Written as DNA, the CDR3 is TGTGCCAGCAGCTCCCGGGGGGGATATAGCAATCAGCCCCAGCATTTT. The encoded protein is CASSSRGGYSNQPQHF. The genes are TRBV7-2 and TRBJ1-5; D perhaps matches TRBD1 (5 bases). Germline V CDR1 and CDR2: SGHTA, FQGNSA. The CDR3 consists of 16 residues. V was shortened by 4 bases and J by 0 bases, with 13 bases between the two germline ends.

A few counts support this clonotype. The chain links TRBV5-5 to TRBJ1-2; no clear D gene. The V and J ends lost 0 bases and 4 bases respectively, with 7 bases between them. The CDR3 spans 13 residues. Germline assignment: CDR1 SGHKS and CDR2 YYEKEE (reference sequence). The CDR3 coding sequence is TGTGCCAGCAGCTTGGAGGCAGGCTATGGCTACACCTTC. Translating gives CASSLEAGYGYTF.

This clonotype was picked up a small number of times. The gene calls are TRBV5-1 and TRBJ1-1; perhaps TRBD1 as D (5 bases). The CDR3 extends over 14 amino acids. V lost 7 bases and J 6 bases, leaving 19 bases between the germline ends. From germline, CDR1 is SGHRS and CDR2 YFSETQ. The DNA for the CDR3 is TGCGCCAGCGGGGAGGGGCTGGGGAAACCTGAAGCTTTCTTT. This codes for CASGEGLGKPEAFF.

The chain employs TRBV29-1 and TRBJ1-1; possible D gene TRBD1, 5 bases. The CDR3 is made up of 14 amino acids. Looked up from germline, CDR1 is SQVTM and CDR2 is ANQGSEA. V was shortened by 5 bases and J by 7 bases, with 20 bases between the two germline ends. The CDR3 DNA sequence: TGCAGCGTTTCTCCCAGGGCAGGGAGGTATGAAGCTTTCTTT. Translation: CSVSPRAGRYEAFF.

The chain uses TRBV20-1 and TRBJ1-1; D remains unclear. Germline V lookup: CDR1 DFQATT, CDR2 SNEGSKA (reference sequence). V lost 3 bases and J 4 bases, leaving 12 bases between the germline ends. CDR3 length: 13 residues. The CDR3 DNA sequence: TGCAGTGCTAGGGCTTCTCGTTTCACTGAAGCTTTCTTT. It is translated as CSARASRFTEAFF.

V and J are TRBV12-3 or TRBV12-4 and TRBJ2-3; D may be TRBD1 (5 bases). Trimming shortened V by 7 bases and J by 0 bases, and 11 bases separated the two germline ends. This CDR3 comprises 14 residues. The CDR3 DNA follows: TGTGCCAGCACCATACAGGAGAGCACAGATACGCAGTATTTT. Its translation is CASTIQESTDTQYF.

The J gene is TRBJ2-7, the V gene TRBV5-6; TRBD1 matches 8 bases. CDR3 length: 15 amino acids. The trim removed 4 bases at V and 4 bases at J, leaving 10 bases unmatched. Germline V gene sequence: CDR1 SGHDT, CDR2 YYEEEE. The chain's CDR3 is CASSGTGTGYYEQYF. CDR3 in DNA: TGTGCCAGCAGCGGGACCGGGACAGGATATTACGAGCAGTACTTC. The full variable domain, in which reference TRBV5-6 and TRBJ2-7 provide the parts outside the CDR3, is DAGVTQSPTHLIKTRGQQVTLRCSPKSGHDTVSWYQQALGQGPQFIFQYYEEEERQRGNFPDRFSGHQFPNYSSELNVNALLLGDSALYLCASSGTGTGYYEQYFGPGTRLTVT.

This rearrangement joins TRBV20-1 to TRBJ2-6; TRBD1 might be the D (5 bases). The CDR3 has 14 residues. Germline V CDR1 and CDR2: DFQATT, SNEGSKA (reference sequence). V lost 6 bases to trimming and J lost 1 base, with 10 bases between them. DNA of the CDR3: TGCAGTGCAATAGACAGTTCTGGGGCCAACGTCCTGACTTTC. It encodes CSAIDSSGANVLTF.